The entry below describes one T cell receptor beta chain. Its antigen remains unknown. These data originate in a study of OX40 agonist ivuxolimab in advanced cancers. Regarding the study as a whole: Normalized T-cell clonal expansion was also low in some nonresponders. There were, on average, more expanded clones in CD8+ T cells than in CD4+.

There are 14 residues in the CDR3. CDR1 is LNHDA and CDR2 is SQIVND in the germline V gene (reference sequence). Trimming shortened V by 4 bases and J by 0 bases, and 7 bases separated the two germline ends. Data came from immunoSEQ multiplex PCR; TCRdb stores just in-frame clones and leaves some out. The sample records about 99,000 clones, around 95% being singletons. Sequencing was performed on CD4+ or CD8+ T cells sorted from blood, taken in a trial of the OX40 agonist ivuxolimab. The clonotype originates from an adult with an advanced solid tumor such as melanoma, head and neck, liver or kidney cancer. The V gene is TRBV19, the J gene TRBJ1-3, with D hard to call. This CDR3 is CASSKWSSGNTIYF. The CDR3 DNA reads as TGTGCCAGTAGTAAGTGGAGCTCTGGAAACACCATATATTTT.